The 23 T cell receptor beta chains reported below all come from one sample, sequenced in a study of regulatory T cells in long-lasting Graves disease. Arm-PCR of CDR3 regions and iRepertoire HTBI primers were the basis on which TCR beta libraries were built. From the multiplex PCR reads, TCRdb called clonotypes with MiXCR, one entry per CDR3 protein. The profile shows about 360,000 distinct CDR3 sequences, about 16% of them singletons. Stated time point: newly diagnosed GD, antithyroid drugs for less than 3 months. Generation of the TCR library employed RNA extracted from PBMCs. A further study also used this sample, focusing on T cells in Graves' hyperthyroidism and ophthalmopathy.

The sample in question was peripheral blood mononuclear cells (PBMCs), obtained at new diagnosis, from a patient treated with antithyroid drugs. The source of these receptors is a woman younger than 35 with Graves disease.

This clonotype came up many times. This chain joins TRBV6-9 and TRBJ2-7, with TRBD1 identical over 7 bases. The CDR3 is made up of 16 amino acids. V dropped 3 bases and J dropped 2; count of bases not matched to a gene: 10. The germline CDR1 and CDR2 sequences are MNHGY and SVAAGI. CDR3 loop: CASSYSLWDSPYEQYF. Written as DNA, the CDR3 is TGTGCCAGCAGTTACTCACTCTGGGACAGTCCCTACGAGCAGTACTTC.

The sample holds many counts of this clonotype. The V and J genes are TRBV3-1 and TRBJ1-2; D might be TRBD1 (5 bases). The germline V gene has CDR1 LGHDT and CDR2 YNNKEL (reference sequence). The CDR3 length is 14 residues. Trimming took 7 bases from V and 2 from J, leaving 14 bases between them. The CDR3 sequence: CASTGGGSNYGYTF. CDR3 coding DNA: TGTGCCAGCACCGGGGGTGGCAGCAACTATGGCTACACCTTC.

This clonotype showed up many times. This rearrangement joins TRBV10-2 to TRBJ2-7; possible D gene TRBD2, 5 bases. The V end was cut by 8 bases, the J end by 3 bases, with 17 bases between. The length of the CDR3 is 14 residues. Germline lookup yields CDR1 WSHSY and CDR2 SAAADI. CDR3 amino acids: CASLTYGENYEQYF. The CDR3 nucleotides are TGCGCCAGCCTCACGTACGGGGAAAACTACGAGCAGTACTTC.

This clonotype was counted many times. V and J are TRBV7-3 and TRBJ2-1; maybe TRBD1 (5 bases). The CDR3 consists of 21 residues. Deletions cut 1 base from V and 3 bases from J, with 28 bases between. The germline gives CDR1 SGHTA, CDR2 FQGTGA. For the CDR3, the DNA is TGTGCCAGCAGCTTAAAAGGGCCAGGGATATATTTTTCGACGATCTACAATGAGCAGTTCTTC. Protein sequence: CASSLKGPGIYFSTIYNEQFF.

This clonotype was found many times. This sequence joins TRBV11-1 and TRBJ2-1; D ambiguous. Germline assignment: CDR1 SGHAT and CDR2 FQDESV (reference sequence). Trimming took off 3 bases at V and 9 bases at J, with 12 bases between the two ends. CDR3 length equals 13 residues. CDR3 protein: CASSLSPGGEQFF. As DNA, the CDR3 is TGTGCCAGCAGCTTGTCCCCGGGCGGTGAGCAGTTCTTC.

This clonotype was recorded many times. The rearrangement links TRBV11-2 to TRBJ2-7; D may be TRBD2 (6 bases). The CDR3 runs 12 residues. Germline V CDR1 and CDR2: SGHAT, FQNNGV. The V gene lost 1 base and the J gene lost 13 bases, with 14 bases spanning the gap. This chain's CDR3 is CASSLAGERVYF. The CDR3 bases are TGTGCCAGCAGCTTAGCGGGGGAAAGGGTCTACTTC.

This clonotype was observed many times. The chain links TRBV12-3 or TRBV12-4 to TRBJ1-1; no firm D call. V was clipped by 2 bases and J by 3 bases, with 1 base between them. This CDR3 has 11 residues. The CDR3 protein is CASSLYTEAFF. The CDR3, as DNA: TGTGCCAGCAGTTTATACACTGAAGCTTTCTTT.

This clonotype was seen only a few times. The gene calls are TRBV12-3 or TRBV12-4 and TRBJ1-3; 7 positions agree with TRBD1. The CDR3 sequence is 14 residues long. The V and J ends lost 6 bases and 2 bases, in that order; junction bases with no gene match: 4. This CDR3 reads CASSTDRAGNTIYF. The CDR3 nucleotides are TGTGCCAGCAGCACCGACAGGGCTGGAAACACCATATATTTT.

The sample holds a few counts of this clonotype. The rearrangement links TRBV20-1 to TRBJ1-1, with D perhaps TRBD1 (6 bases). V was cut by 4 bases and J by 3 bases, with 12 bases left in between. Germline CDR1 is DFQATT and CDR2 is SNEGSKA (reference sequence). The CDR3 totals 13 residues. As DNA, the CDR3 is TGCAGTGCTAAACCAGACAGGTACACTGAAGCTTTCTTT. Translation gives CSAKPDRYTEAFF.

There are many counts of this clonotype. This sequence joins TRBV2 and TRBJ2-7, with 9 bases identical to TRBD1. This CDR3 has 16 amino acids. V gave up 4 bases and J gave up 5 bases; unmatched junction bases: 12. In germline, CDR1 is SNHLY, CDR2 FYNNEI. CDR3 protein: CASSGMTGTGPHEQYF. The CDR3, as DNA: TGTGCCAGCAGTGGAATGACCGGGACAGGGCCCCACGAGCAGTACTTC. The variable domain in full, with the rest retrieved from reference TRBV2 and TRBJ2-7, is EPEVTQTPSHQVTQMGQEVILRCVPISNHLYFYWYRQILGQKVEFLVSFYNNEISEKSEIFDDQFSVERPDGSNFTLKIRSTKLEDSAMYFCASSGMTGTGPHEQYFGPGTRLTVT.

J is TRBJ1-2 and V is TRBV30; a possible D gene is TRBD1 (6 bases). Trimming pared 7 bases from V and 3 bases from J, leaving 15 bases between. Germline CDR1 and CDR2: GTSNPN and SVGIG (reference sequence). The CDR3 loop spans 13 amino acids. Here the CDR3 DNA reads TGTGCCTCCCTGCCGGGGGCTGACTATGGCTACACCTTC. Translating gives CASLPGADYGYTF.

The V call is TRBV9, the J call TRBJ1-1; D call uncertain. There are 14 residues in the CDR3. Trimming pared 0 bases from V and 5 bases from J, leaving 11 bases between. CDR1 and CDR2 (germline): SGDLS, YYNGEE. Here the CDR3 DNA reads TGTGCCAGCAGCGTAGCTGTTCTGGGGACTGAAGCTTTCTTT. Translation: CASSVAVLGTEAFF.

This clonotype was counted between two and nine times. Here the CDR3 reads CASKGQMNTGELFF. CDR3 coding DNA: TGCGCCAGTAAAGGGCAGATGAACACCGGGGAGCTGTTTTTT. This chain uses TRBV10-2 with TRBJ2-2; D call uncertain. V lost 9 bases and J 1 base, leaving 12 bases between the germline ends. Per germline, CDR1 WSHSY and CDR2 SAAADI. The CDR3 length is 14 residues.

With respect to this clonotype: The junction does not match germline at one end; this may be a read error. The V gene is TRBV29-1, the J gene TRBJ1-2; D unresolved. This CDR3 has 12 amino acids. CDR1 is SQVTM and CDR2 is ANQGSEA in the germline V gene. The CDR3 reads CSVEEEVWSSLF. The CDR3 DNA reads TGCAGCGTTGAAGAGGAGGTATGGTCTTCCCTCTTC.

This clonotype was counted at least ten times. V and J are TRBV6-1 and TRBJ2-3, with D unclear. Trimming left V 7 bases short and J 4 bases short, with 9 bases between. Germline lookup yields CDR1 MNHNS and CDR2 SASEGT. The CDR3 is 12 amino acids. For the CDR3, the DNA is TGTGCCAGCACCGACCGGGCAGATACGCAGTATTTT. It is translated as CASTDRADTQYF.

There are many counts of this clonotype. The chain links TRBV30 to TRBJ2-7; the match to TRBD2 covers 9 bases. The CDR3 contains 13 residues. Germline-derived CDR1 and CDR2 are GTSNPN and SVGIG (reference sequence). V trimming: 3 bases; J trimming: 5 bases; junction bases outside the gene matches: 5. The CDR3 spells CAWRRGLADEQYF. The CDR3 nucleotides are TGTGCCTGGAGACGGGGACTAGCCGACGAGCAGTACTTC.

J is TRBJ1-1 and V is TRBV2; maybe TRBD1 (6 bases). Between the trimmed V and J ends, which lost 3 bases and 4 bases, there was a span of 9 bases. Germline loops: CDR1 SNHLY, CDR2 FYNNEI. CDR3 length: 13 amino acids. DNA of the CDR3: TGTGCCAGCAGTGATGACAGGAGCACTGAAGCTTTCTTT. The encoded protein is CASSDDRSTEAFF. The variable domain in full, with the rest retrieved from reference TRBV2 and TRBJ1-1, is EPEVTQTPSHQVTQMGQEVILRCVPISNHLYFYWYRQILGQKVEFLVSFYNNEISEKSEIFDDQFSVERPDGSNFTLKIRSTKLEDSAMYFCASSDDRSTEAFFGQGTRLTVV.

This clonotype occurred many times. This chain joins TRBV5-6 and TRBJ1-5; TRBD1 is a possible D gene (6 bases). Per germline, CDR1 SGHDT and CDR2 YYEEEE. Deletions cut 3 bases from V and 4 bases from J, with 14 bases between. This CDR3 region has 15 residues. CDR3 coding DNA: TGTGCCAGCAGCTACGGACAGCAACCAAATCAGCCCCAGCATTTT. Its translation is CASSYGQQPNQPQHF. Supplemented by reference TRBV5-6 and TRBJ1-5, the full variable domain reads DAGVTQSPTHLIKTRGQQVTLRCSPKSGHDTVSWYQQALGQGPQFIFQYYEEEERQRGNFPDRFSGHQFPNYSSELNVNALLLGDSALYLCASSYGQQPNQPQHFGDGTRLSIL.

This clonotype was counted only a few times. This chain joins TRBV3-1 and TRBJ1-2, with 8 nucleotides matching TRBD1. The CDR3 sequence is 16 residues long. V was pared by 1 base and J by 7 bases, with 11 bases of the junction left unmatched. Germline CDR1 is LGHDT and CDR2 is YNNKEL (reference sequence). The CDR3: CASSQVVRTGWSGYTF. The DNA for the CDR3 is TGTGCCAGCAGCCAAGTCGTTAGGACAGGGTGGAGTGGCTACACCTTC.

There are many counts of this clonotype. The chain joins TRBV7-3 to TRBJ2-1; D unresolved. V was cut by 3 bases and J by 9 bases, with 9 bases left in between. The CDR3 contains 12 residues. The germline CDR1 and CDR2 sequences are SGHTA and FQGTGA. The CDR3 spells CASSFRHSEQFF. Here the CDR3 DNA reads TGTGCCAGCAGCTTTAGGCACAGTGAGCAGTTCTTC.

This clonotype showed up many times. The V and J genes are TRBV20-1 and TRBJ2-7; no definite D call. This CDR3 is built from 11 residues. The germline V gene has CDR1 DFQATT and CDR2 SNEGSKA (reference sequence). V gave up 3 bases and J gave up 3 bases, with 6 bases separating them. CDR3 amino acids: CSASVGYEQYF. The CDR3, as DNA: TGCAGTGCTAGTGTCGGCTACGAGCAGTACTTC.

This clonotype was seen only a few times. The chain carries TRBV27 and TRBJ2-1, with 11 bases aligning to TRBD2. CDR3 size: 16 residues. With 2 bases clipped from V and 9 bases from J, the junction kept 9 bases outside the gene matches. Germline CDR1 and CDR2: MNHEY and SMNVEV (reference sequence). This CDR3 reads CASSLGVSGGAGEQFF. Here the CDR3 DNA reads TGTGCCAGCAGTTTAGGGGTTAGCGGGGGGGCCGGTGAGCAGTTCTTC.

This clonotype was recorded at least ten times. The chain carries TRBV12-3 or TRBV12-4 and TRBJ2-1, with TRBD2 identical over 10 bases. This CDR3 comprises 14 residues. The V gene end was trimmed by 6 bases and the J gene end by 2 bases; junction bases not matched to a gene: 1. The CDR3 coding sequence is TGTGCCAGCAGCCTAGCGGGAGCCTACAATGAGCAGTTCTTC. Protein sequence: CASSLAGAYNEQFF.